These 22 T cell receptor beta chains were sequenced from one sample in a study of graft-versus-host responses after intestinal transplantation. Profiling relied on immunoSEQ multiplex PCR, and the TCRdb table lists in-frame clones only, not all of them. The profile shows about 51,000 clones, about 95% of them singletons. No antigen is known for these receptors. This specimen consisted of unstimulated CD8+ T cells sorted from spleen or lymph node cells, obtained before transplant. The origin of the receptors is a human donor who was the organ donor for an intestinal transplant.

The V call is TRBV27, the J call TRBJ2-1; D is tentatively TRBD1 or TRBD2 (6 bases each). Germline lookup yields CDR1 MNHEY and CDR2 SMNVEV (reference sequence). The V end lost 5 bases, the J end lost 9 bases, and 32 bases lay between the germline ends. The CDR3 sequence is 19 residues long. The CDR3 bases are TGTGCCAGCAGTCCGACTCGGGTTTACGCCGGGGGTGCCAGGGGTGAGCAGTTCTTC. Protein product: CASSPTRVYAGGARGEQFF.

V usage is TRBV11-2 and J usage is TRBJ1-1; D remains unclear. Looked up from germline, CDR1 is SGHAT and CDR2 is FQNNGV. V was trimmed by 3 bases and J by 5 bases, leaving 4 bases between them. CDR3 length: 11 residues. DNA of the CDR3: TGTGCCAGCAGCTTTGGGACTGAAGCTTTCTTT. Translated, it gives CASSFGTEAFF.

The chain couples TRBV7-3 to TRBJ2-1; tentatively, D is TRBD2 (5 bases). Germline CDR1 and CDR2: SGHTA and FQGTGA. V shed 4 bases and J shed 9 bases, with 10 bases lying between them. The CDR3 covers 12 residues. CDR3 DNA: TGTGCCAGCAGCTCACTAGGCGGTGAGCAGTTCTTC. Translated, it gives CASSSLGGEQFF.

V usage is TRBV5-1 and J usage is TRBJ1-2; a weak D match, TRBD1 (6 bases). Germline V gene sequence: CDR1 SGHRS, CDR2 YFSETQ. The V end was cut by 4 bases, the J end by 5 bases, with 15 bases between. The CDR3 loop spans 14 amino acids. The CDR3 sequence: CASSGTGPGYGYTF. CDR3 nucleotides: TGCGCCAGCAGCGGAACAGGGCCGGGGTATGGCTACACCTTC.

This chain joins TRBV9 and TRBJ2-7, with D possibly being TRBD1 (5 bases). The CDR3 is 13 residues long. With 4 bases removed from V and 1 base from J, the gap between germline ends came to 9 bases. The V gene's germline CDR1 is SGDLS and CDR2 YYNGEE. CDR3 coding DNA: TGTGCCAGCAGCTACAGGTCTTCCTACGAGCAGTACTTC. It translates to CASSYRSSYEQYF. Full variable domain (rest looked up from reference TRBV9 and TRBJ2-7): DSGVTQTPKHLITATGQRVTLRCSPRSGDLSVYWYQQSLDQGLQFLIQYYNGEERAKGNILERFSAQQFPDLHSELNLSSLELGDSALYFCASSYRSSYEQYFGPGTRLTVT.

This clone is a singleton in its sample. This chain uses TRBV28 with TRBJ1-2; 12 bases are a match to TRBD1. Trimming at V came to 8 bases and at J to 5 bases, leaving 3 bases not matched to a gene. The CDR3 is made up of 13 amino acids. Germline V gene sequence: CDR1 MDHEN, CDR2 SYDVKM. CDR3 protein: CASGTGGWYGYTF. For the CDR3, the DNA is TGTGCCAGCGGGACAGGGGGCTGGTATGGCTACACCTTC.

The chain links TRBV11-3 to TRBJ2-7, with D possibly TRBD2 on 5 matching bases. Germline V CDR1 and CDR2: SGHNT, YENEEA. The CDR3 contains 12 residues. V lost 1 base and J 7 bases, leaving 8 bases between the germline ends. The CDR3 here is CASSLGSGEQYF. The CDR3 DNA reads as TGTGCCAGCAGCTTAGGGTCGGGGGAGCAGTACTTC.

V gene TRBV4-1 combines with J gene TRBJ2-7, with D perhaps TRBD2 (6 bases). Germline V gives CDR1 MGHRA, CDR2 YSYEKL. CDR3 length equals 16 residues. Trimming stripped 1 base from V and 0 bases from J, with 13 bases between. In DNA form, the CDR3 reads TGCGCCAGCAGCCAAGGGGCTAGCGCGAGCTCCTACGAGCAGTACTTC. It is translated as CASSQGASASSYEQYF.

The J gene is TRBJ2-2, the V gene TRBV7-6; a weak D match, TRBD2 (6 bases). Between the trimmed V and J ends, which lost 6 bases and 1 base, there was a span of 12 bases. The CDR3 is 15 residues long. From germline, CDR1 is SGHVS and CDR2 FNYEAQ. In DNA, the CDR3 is TGTGCCAGCAGGCATATGGGGGGGAACACCGGGGAGCTGTTTTTT. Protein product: CASRHMGGNTGELFF.

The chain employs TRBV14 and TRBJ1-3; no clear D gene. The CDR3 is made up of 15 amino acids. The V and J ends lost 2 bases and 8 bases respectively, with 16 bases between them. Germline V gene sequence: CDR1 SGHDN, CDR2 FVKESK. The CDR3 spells CASSQKTVVWDTIYF. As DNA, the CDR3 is TGTGCCAGCAGCCAAAAGACGGTGGTCTGGGACACCATATATTTT. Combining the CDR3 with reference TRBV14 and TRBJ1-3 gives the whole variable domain EAGVTQFPSHSVIEKGQTVTLRCDPISGHDNLYWYRRVMGKEIKFLLHFVKESKQDESGMPNNRFLAERTGGTYSTLKVQPAELEDSGVYFCASSQKTVVWDTIYFGEGSWLTVV.

CDR3 sequence reads: CASRWGYDTEAFF. Here the CDR3 DNA reads TGTGCCAGCAGGTGGGGTTACGACACTGAAGCTTTCTTT. The genes are TRBV25-1 and TRBJ1-1, with D unclear. The CDR3 is 13 amino acids. CDR1 and CDR2 (germline): MGHDK, SYGVNS. V lost 6 bases to trimming and J lost 3 bases, with 11 bases between them.

CDR3 in amino acids: CASSPGQGAPRSSYNSPLHF. DNA of the CDR3: TGTGCCAGCAGCCCGGGACAGGGGGCCCCCCGGAGCTCCTATAATTCACCCCTCCACTTT. The V gene is TRBV5-4, the J gene TRBJ1-6, with 12 bases that match TRBD1. The CDR3 is 20 residues long. CDR1 and CDR2 (germline): SGHNT, YYREEE (reference sequence). V lost 4 bases and J lost 0; bases outside the gene matches: 11.

The chain's CDR3 is CASRPSDIMSTEAFF. DNA for the CDR3: TGTGCCAGCAGACCATCCGACATCATGAGCACTGAAGCTTTCTTT. The rearrangement uses TRBV6-4 and TRBJ1-1; no clear D gene. V lost 6 bases, J lost 4 bases, and 18 bases lay in between. The CDR3 spans 15 residues. CDR1 MRHNA and CDR2 SNTAGT come from the germline V gene.

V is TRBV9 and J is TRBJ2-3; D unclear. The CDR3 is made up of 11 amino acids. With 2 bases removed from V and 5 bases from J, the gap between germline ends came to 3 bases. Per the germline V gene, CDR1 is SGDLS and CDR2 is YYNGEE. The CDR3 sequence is CASSVGDTQYF. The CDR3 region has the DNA TGTGCCAGCAGCGTCGGAGATACGCAGTATTTT.

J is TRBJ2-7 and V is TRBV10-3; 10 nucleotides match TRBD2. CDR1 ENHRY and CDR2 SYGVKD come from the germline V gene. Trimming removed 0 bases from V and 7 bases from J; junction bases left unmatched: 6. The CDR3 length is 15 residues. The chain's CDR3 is CAISESSGGAHEQYF. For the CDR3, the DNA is TGTGCCATCAGTGAGTCCAGCGGGGGGGCACATGAGCAGTACTTC.

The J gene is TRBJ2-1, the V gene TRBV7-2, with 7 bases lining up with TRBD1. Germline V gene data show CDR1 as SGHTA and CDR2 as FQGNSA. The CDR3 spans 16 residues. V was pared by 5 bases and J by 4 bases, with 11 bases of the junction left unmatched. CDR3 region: CASSLQQGYAYNEQFF. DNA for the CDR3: TGTGCCAGCAGCCTGCAACAGGGGTACGCGTACAATGAGCAGTTCTTC.

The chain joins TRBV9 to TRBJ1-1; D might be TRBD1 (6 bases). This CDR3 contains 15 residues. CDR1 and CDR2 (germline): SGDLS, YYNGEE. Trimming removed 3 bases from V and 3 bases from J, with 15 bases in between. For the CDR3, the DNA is TGTGCCAGCAGCGGTTACAGGGAGGGGTACACTGAAGCTTTCTTT. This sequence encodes CASSGYREGYTEAFF. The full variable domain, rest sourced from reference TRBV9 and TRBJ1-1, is DSGVTQTPKHLITATGQRVTLRCSPRSGDLSVYWYQQSLDQGLQFLIQYYNGEERAKGNILERFSAQQFPDLHSELNLSSLELGDSALYFCASSGYREGYTEAFFGQGTRLTVV.

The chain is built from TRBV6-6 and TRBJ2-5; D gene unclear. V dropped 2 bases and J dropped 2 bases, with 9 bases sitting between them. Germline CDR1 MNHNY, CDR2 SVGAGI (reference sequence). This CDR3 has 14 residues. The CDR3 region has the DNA TGTGCCAGCAGTTACGAGGTTTATCAAGAGACCCAGTACTTC. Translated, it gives CASSYEVYQETQYF.

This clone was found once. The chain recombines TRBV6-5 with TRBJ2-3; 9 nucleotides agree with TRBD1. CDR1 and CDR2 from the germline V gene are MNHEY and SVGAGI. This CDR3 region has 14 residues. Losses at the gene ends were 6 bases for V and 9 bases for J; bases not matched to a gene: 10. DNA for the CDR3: TGTGCCAGCAGCCCCGGGACAGGGCCATACACGCAGTATTTT. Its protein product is CASSPGTGPYTQYF.

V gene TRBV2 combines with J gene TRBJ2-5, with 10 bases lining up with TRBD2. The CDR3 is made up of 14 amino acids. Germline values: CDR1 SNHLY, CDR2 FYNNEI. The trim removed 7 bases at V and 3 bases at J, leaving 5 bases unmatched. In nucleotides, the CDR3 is TGTGCCAGCAAAAGCGGGGGGGCAGAAGAGACCCAGTACTTC. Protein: CASKSGGAEETQYF.

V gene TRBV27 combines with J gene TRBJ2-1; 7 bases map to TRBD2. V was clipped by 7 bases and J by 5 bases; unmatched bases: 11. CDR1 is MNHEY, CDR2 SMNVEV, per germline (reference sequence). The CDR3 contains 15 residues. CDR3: CASIAAGNLHNEQFF. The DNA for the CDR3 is TGTGCCAGCATCGCAGCGGGGAACCTCCACAATGAGCAGTTCTTC.

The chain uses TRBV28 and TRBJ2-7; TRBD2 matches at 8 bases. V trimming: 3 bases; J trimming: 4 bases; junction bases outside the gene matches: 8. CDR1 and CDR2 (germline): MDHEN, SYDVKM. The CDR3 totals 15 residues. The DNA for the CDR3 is TGTGCCAGCAGTTTCAGCCCCGGGGGGGCTTACGAGCAGTACTTC. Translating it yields CASSFSPGGAYEQYF.